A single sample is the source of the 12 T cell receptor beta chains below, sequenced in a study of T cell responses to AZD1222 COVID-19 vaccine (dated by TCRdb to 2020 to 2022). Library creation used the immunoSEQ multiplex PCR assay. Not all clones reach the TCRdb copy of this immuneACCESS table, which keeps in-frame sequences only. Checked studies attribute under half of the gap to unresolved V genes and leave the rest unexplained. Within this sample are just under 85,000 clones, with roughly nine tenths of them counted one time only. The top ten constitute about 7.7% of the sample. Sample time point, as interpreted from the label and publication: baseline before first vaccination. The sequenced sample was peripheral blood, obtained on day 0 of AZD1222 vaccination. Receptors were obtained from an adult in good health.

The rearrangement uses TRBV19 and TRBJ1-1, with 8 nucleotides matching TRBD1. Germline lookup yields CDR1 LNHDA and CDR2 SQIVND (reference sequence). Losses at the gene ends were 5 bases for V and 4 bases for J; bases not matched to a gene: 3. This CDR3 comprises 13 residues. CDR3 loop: CASSFTGGTEAFF. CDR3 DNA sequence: TGTGCCAGTAGTTTTACAGGGGGCACTGAAGCTTTCTTT.

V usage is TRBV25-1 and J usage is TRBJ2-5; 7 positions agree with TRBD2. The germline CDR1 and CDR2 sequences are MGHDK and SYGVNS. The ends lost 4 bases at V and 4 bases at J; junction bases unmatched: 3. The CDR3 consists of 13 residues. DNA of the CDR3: TGTGCCAGCAGTGTTCCGGGAGGAGAGACCCAGTACTTC. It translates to CASSVPGGETQYF.

CDR3 DNA: TGTGCCAGCACCCCGGAGGGGGGAGGGCATGGCTACACCTTC. It yields the protein CASTPEGGGHGYTF. The chain uses TRBV28 and TRBJ1-2; tentatively, D is TRBD1 (6 bases). Germline-derived CDR1 and CDR2 are MDHEN and SYDVKM. This CDR3 has 14 amino acids. V was shortened by 7 bases and J by 6 bases, with 18 bases between the two germline ends.

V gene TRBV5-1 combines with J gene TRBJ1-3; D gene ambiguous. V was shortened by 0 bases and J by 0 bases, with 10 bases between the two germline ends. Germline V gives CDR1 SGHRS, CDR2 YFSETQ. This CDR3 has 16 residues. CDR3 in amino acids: CASSLGPTSSGNTIYF. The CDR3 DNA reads TGCGCCAGCAGCTTGGGCCCGACAAGCTCTGGAAACACCATATATTTT.

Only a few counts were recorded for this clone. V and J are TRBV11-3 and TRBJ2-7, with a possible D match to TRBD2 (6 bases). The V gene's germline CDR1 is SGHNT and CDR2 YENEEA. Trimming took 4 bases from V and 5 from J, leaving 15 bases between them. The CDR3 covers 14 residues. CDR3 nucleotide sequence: TGTGCCAGCAGCTCGACTAGTGAGGTAAACGAGCAGTACTTC. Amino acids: CASSSTSEVNEQYF.

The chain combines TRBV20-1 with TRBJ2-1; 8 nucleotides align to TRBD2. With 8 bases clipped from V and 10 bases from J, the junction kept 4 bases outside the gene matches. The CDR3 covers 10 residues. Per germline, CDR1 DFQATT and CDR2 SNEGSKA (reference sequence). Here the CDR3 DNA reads TGCAGTATCCCTAGCGGGGAGCAGTTCTTC. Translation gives CSIPSGEQFF.

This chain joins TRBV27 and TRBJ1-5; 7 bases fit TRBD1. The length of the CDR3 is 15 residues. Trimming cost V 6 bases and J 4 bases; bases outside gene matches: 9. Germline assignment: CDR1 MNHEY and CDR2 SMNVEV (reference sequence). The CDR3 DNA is TGTGCCAGCAGGGGCGGGGCAGGGGGAAATCAGCCCCAGCATTTT. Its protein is CASRGGAGGNQPQHF.

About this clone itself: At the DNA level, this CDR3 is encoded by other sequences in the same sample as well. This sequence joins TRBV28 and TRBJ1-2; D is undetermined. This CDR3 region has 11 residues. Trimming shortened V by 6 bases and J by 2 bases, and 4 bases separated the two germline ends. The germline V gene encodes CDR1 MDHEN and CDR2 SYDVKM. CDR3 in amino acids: CASSHNYGYTF. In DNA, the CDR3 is TGTGCCAGCAGCCACAACTATGGCTACACCTTC.

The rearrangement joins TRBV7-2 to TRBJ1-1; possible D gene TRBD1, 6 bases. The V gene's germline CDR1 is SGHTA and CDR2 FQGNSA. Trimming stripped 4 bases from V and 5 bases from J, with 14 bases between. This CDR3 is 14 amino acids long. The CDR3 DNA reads TGTGCCAGCAGCTCGCGACAGGAGGGGACTGAAGCTTTCTTT. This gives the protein CASSSRQEGTEAFF.

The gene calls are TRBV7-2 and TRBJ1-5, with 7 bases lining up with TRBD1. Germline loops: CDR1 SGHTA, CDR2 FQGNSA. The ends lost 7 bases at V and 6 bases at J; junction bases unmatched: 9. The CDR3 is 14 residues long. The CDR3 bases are TGTGCCAGCACCTCAGGGGGGTGGGGTCAGCCCCAGCATTTT. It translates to CASTSGGWGQPQHF.

As DNA, the CDR3 is TGTGCCAGCTCACCCGGTAACGGGGGCTACAATGAGCAGTTCTTC. Translating gives CASSPGNGGYNEQFF. The chain has TRBV18 and TRBJ2-1, with a possible D match to TRBD2 (6 bases). This CDR3 has 15 amino acids. The V end lost 3 bases, the J end lost 3 bases, and 12 bases lay between the germline ends. CDR1 is KGHSH and CDR2 is LQKENI in the germline V gene. Drawing the rest from reference TRBV18 and TRBJ2-1, the complete variable domain is NAGVMQNPRHLVRRRGQEARLRCSPMKGHSHVYWYRQLPEEGLKFMVYLQKENIIDESGMPKERFSAEFPKEGPSILRIQQVVRGDSAAYFCASSPGNGGYNEQFFGPGTRLTVL.

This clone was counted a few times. CDR3 sequence: CASSLGDKVNTEAFF. The CDR3 nucleotides are TGTGCCAGCAGTTTAGGGGACAAGGTGAACACTGAAGCTTTCTTT. The V and J genes are TRBV28 and TRBJ1-1; TRBD1 is a possible D gene (6 bases). Trimming removed 2 bases from V and 0 bases from J, with 10 bases in between. CDR1 is MDHEN, CDR2 SYDVKM, per germline. The CDR3 runs to 15 residues.